The 16 T cell receptor beta chains below all came from one sample that was sequenced in a study of CD8 T cells in ankylosing spondylitis. TCRdb used MiXCR to reprocess the 5' RACE reads, holding one entry per CDR3 protein. The table has some 200,000 distinct CDR3 sequences, around 6.6% seen once. Whole-study findings and limits: Within ankylosing spondylitis blood, a TCR beta motif made up of seven to nine highly homologous variants appeared to be characteristic.

Their antigen targets remain unknown. Material for sequencing was blood, either unsorted or a sorted T cell fraction (not recorded which). These receptors originate from a male donor with ankylosing spondylitis.

This clonotype was observed at least ten times. The V and J genes are TRBV5-6 and TRBJ2-7; 8 nucleotides match TRBD1. Germline CDR1 SGHDT, CDR2 YYEEEE. The CDR3 is made up of 16 amino acids. V lost 0 bases, J lost 1 base, and 6 bases stayed unmatched. CDR3 protein: CASSLAGQGNSYEQYF. The CDR3 DNA follows: TGTGCCAGCAGCTTGGCCGGACAGGGAAATTCCTACGAGCAGTACTTC.

This chain joins TRBV7-9 and TRBJ2-5; D ambiguous. The CDR3 is 15 residues long. The germline V gene has CDR1 SEHNR and CDR2 FQNEAQ (reference sequence). The V gene lost 1 base and the J gene lost 1 base, with 10 bases spanning the gap. The CDR3 spells CASSLGSDAQETQYF. The DNA of the CDR3 is TGTGCCAGCAGCTTAGGCTCAGATGCCCAAGAGACCCAGTACTTC.

This clonotype was picked up many times. The rearrangement uses TRBV27 and TRBJ1-5; the D gene is possibly TRBD1 (6 bases). CDR3 size: 15 residues. With 4 bases removed from V and 4 bases from J, the gap between germline ends came to 14 bases. CDR1 is MNHEY, CDR2 SMNVEV, per germline (reference sequence). CDR3 in DNA: TGTGCCAGCAGTTGGTCGGCAGGGGCAAATCAGCCCCAGCATTTT. This encodes CASSWSAGANQPQHF.

This clonotype was seen repeatedly, ten times or more. V gene TRBV6-1 combines with J gene TRBJ2-7; 7 bases agree with TRBD2. V gave up 8 bases and J gave up 1 base; unmatched junction bases: 5. In germline, CDR1 is MNHNS, CDR2 SASEGT. The CDR3 is 13 amino acids. CDR3 sequence: CASSSGASYEQYF. The CDR3 bases are TGTGCCAGCTCGAGCGGGGCTTCCTACGAGCAGTACTTC.

This clonotype was recorded at least ten times. The chain carries TRBV6-2 or TRBV6-3 and TRBJ2-7, with 10 nucleotides matching TRBD1. This CDR3 is built from 16 residues. J gave up 3 bases and V 6 bases, and 11 bases lay outside the gene matches. Per the germline V gene, CDR1 is MNHEY and CDR2 is SVGEGT. CDR3 nucleotide sequence: TGTGCCAGCAGCCCCACGGGACAGGGGAATGACTACGAGCAGTACTTC. It codes for CASSPTGQGNDYEQYF.

Many counts were recorded for this clonotype. V and J are TRBV20-1 and TRBJ1-3, with a possible D match to TRBD1 (6 bases). Trimming took off 6 bases at V and 2 bases at J, with 20 bases between the two ends. Germline lookup yields CDR1 DFQATT and CDR2 SNEGSKA (reference sequence). The CDR3 has 16 amino acids. Here the CDR3 DNA reads TGCAGTGCCCTCGAACCCCGGACAGTTGCTGGAAACACCATATATTTT. Amino acids: CSALEPRTVAGNTIYF.

This clonotype was picked up many times. The genes are TRBV29-1 and TRBJ1-2; D remains ambiguous. Germline V lookup: CDR1 SQVTM, CDR2 ANQGSEA. The V end lost 7 bases, the J end lost 2 bases, and 11 bases lay between the germline ends. The CDR3 totals 12 residues. The chain's CDR3 is CSASEDNYGYTF. DNA of the CDR3: TGCAGCGCCTCAGAGGACAACTATGGCTACACCTTC.

This clonotype showed up many times. The chain links TRBV29-1 to TRBJ2-5; 7 bases agree with TRBD2. Germline V CDR1 and CDR2: SQVTM, ANQGSEA. V dropped 3 bases and J dropped 3; count of bases not matched to a gene: 13. The CDR3 has 16 residues. The CDR3 coding sequence is TGCAGCGTTGATCCAAATCAACTAGCGCAAAAAGAGACCCAGTACTTC. This gives the protein CSVDPNQLAQKETQYF.

This clonotype was recorded at least ten times. The J gene is TRBJ1-1, the V gene TRBV20-1; TRBD1 is a possible D gene (6 bases). Per the germline V gene, CDR1 is DFQATT and CDR2 is SNEGSKA (reference sequence). The V end was cut by 1 base, the J end by 1 base, with 13 bases between. The CDR3 contains 15 residues. CDR3 amino acids: CSARAPGTPNTEAFF. The CDR3 DNA reads TGCAGTGCTAGAGCCCCCGGGACACCGAACACTGAAGCTTTCTTT.

This clonotype appeared many times. This chain connects TRBV11-2 to TRBJ2-1; D ambiguous. CDR1 and CDR2 from the germline V gene are SGHAT and FQNNGV. V shed 3 bases and J shed 8 bases, with 8 bases lying between them. The length of the CDR3 is 12 residues. The CDR3 reads CASSFFMDEQFF. In DNA form, the CDR3 reads TGTGCCAGCAGCTTCTTCATGGATGAGCAGTTCTTC.

This clonotype was counted at least ten times. The chain combines TRBV11-2 with TRBJ2-3, with 13 nucleotides matching TRBD2. V gave up 5 bases and J gave up 3 bases; unmatched junction bases: 5. This CDR3 contains 16 residues. Germline V CDR1 and CDR2: SGHAT, FQNNGV. CDR3 amino acids: CASSPRTSGGTDTQYF. DNA for the CDR3: TGTGCCAGCAGCCCGAGGACTAGCGGGGGAACAGATACGCAGTATTTT.

This clonotype has more than one count but fewer than ten. The V and J genes are TRBV19 and TRBJ1-1; D is uncertain. The CDR3 runs to 14 residues. Deletions cut 1 base from V and 7 bases from J, with 13 bases between. CDR1 is LNHDA and CDR2 is SQIVND in the germline V gene (reference sequence). The DNA of the CDR3 is TGTGCCAGTAGTATAGGACCCTCGGGGAGTGAAGCTTTCTTT. Its translation: CASSIGPSGSEAFF.

V is TRBV28 and J is TRBJ2-7, with 11 nucleotides matching TRBD2. The junction had 6 bases not matched to a gene; V was cut back by 6 bases and J by 5 bases. CDR3 size: 14 residues. In germline, CDR1 is MDHEN, CDR2 SYDVKM. Written as DNA, the CDR3 is TGTGCCAGCAGGTTAGCGGGAGGGAGCGACGAGCAGTACTTC. This encodes CASRLAGGSDEQYF.

This clonotype was counted many times. The chain employs TRBV7-8 and TRBJ2-1; 9 bases align to TRBD2. This CDR3 contains 15 residues. CDR1 is SGHVS, CDR2 FQNEAQ, per germline. V lost 1 base and J lost 4; bases outside the gene matches: 2. The CDR3: CASSLVAGEYNEQFF. CDR3 DNA: TGTGCCAGCAGCTTAGTAGCGGGAGAGTACAATGAGCAGTTCTTC.

This clonotype was seen at least ten times. The CDR3 loop reads CASSLGAQPQHF. The CDR3 DNA reads as TGTGCCAGCAGCTTGGGGGCTCAGCCCCAGCATTTT. The chain combines TRBV5-6 with TRBJ1-5; D not certain. Trimming cost V 0 bases and J 6 bases, with 4 bases left between them. The CDR3 length is 12 residues. Looked up from germline, CDR1 is SGHDT and CDR2 is YYEEEE.

To note about this clonotype: The junction and the germline gene differ at one end; a read error may be behind it. The chain employs TRBV14 and TRBJ1-1; possible D gene TRBD1, 5 bases. The CDR3 spans 17 residues. CDR1 and CDR2 from the germline V gene are SGHDN and FVKESK. The CDR3 DNA sequence: TGCGCCAGCAGTGAGACAGTGGGGAACGGGTTTGGGGCTGAAGCTTTCTTT. Its translation: CASSETVGNGFGAEAFF.